This T cell receptor beta chain was identified in a study of blood T cell repertoires in COVID-19. TCRdb's table, derived via immunoSEQ multiplex PCR, lists solely in-frame clones and lacks some. The data contain about 130,000 clones, approximately 86% of them singletons. Sequencing used peripheral blood. The receptor was isolated from a woman aged 65 to 85 with COVID-19, enrolled during active disease.

As DNA, the CDR3 is TGCGCCAGCAGCTTGGTTGGCGGGGGCCCTAGCACAGATACGCAGTATTTT. Its protein is CASSLVGGGPSTDTQYF. V usage is TRBV5-1 and J usage is TRBJ2-3, with D possibly being TRBD2 (7 bases). The length of the CDR3 is 17 residues. V was shortened by 0 bases and J by 0 bases, with 14 bases between the two germline ends. The germline gives CDR1 SGHRS, CDR2 YFSETQ.